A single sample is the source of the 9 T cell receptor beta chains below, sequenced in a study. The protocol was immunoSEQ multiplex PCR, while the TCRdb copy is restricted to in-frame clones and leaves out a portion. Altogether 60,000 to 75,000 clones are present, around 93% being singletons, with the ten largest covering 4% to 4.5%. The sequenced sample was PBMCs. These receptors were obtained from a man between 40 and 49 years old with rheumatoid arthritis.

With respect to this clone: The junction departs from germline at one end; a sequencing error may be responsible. The CDR3 DNA follows: TGTGCCAGCAGCTTTTTCGGCCCTGGGAACACCATATATTTT. It specifies CASSFFGPGNTIYF. The chain has TRBV5-5 and TRBJ1-3, with D uncertain. The CDR3 spans 14 residues. Germline V lookup: CDR1 SGHKS, CDR2 YYEKEE (reference sequence).

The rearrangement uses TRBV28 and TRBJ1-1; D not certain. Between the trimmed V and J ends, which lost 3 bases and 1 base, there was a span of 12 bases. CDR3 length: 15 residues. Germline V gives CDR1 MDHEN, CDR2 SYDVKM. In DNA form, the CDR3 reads TGTGCCAGCAGTTTTCCCAGCAGGTGGAACACTGAAGCTTTCTTT. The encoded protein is CASSFPSRWNTEAFF.

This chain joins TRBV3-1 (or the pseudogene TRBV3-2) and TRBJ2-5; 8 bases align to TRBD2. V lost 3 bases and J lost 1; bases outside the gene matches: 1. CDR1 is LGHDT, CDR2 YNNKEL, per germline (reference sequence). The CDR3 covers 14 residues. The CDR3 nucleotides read TGTGCCAGCAGCCACACTAGCGGCCAAGAGACCCAGTACTTC. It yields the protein CASSHTSGQETQYF.

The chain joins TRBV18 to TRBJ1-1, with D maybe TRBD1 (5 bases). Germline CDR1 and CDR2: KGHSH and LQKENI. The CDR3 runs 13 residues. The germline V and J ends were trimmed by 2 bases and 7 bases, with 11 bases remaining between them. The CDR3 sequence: CASSPSDSREAFF. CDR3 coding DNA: TGTGCCAGCTCACCAAGTGACAGCCGTGAAGCTTTCTTT.

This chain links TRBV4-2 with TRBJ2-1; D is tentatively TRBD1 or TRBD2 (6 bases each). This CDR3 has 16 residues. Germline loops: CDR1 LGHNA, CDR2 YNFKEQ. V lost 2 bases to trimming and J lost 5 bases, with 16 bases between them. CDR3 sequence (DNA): TGTGCCAGCAGCCAAAGGGGGAGCGGGTGGGACAATGAGCAGTTCTTC. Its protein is CASSQRGSGWDNEQFF.

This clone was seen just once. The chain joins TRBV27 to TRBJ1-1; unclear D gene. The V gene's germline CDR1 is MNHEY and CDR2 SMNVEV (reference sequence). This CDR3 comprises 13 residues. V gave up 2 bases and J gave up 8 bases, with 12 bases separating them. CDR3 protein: CASSLRRALEAFF. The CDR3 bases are TGTGCCAGCAGTTTACGTCGGGCACTAGAAGCTTTCTTT.

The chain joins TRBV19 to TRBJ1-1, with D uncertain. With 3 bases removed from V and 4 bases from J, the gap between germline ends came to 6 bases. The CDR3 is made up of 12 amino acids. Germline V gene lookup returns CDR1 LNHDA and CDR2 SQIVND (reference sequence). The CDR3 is CASSMQPTEAFF. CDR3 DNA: TGTGCCAGTAGTATGCAACCCACTGAAGCTTTCTTT.

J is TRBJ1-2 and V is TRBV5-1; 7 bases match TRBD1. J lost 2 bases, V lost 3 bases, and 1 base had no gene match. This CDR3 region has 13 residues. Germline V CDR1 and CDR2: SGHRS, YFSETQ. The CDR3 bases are TGCGCCAGCAGCTGGGACAGAAACTATGGCTACACCTTC. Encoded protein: CASSWDRNYGYTF.

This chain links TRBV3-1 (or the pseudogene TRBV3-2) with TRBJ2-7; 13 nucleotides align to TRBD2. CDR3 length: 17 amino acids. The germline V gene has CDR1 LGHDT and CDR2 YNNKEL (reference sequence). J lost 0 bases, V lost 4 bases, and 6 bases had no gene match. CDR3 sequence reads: CASSRAGTSGTSYEQYF. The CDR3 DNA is TGTGCCAGCAGCCGTGCCGGGACTAGCGGGACCTCCTACGAGCAGTACTTC.